The 20 T cell receptor beta chains below were found in one sample sequenced in a study of Graves' ophthalmopathy and Graves' hyperthyroidism (dated by TCRdb to the late 2010s). TCRdb records Illumina HiSeq 2000 as the sequencer. For repertoire sequencing, the TCR beta CDR3 regions were amplified from RNA transcripts. The first round of RT-PCR was done with HTBI primers and the Qiagen OneStep RT-PCR kit, and was followed by a second round of multiplex PCR, then size selection and purification. TCRdb reanalyzed the raw reads on its own, using fastp at Q25 for trimming and MiXCR for clone calling, and kept in-frame beta chains. Rows are unified per CDR3 protein, each entry keeping the most common DNA and genes. This sample is represented by some 400,000 distinct CDR3 sequences; around 17% of them were singletons. Around 1.5% of the sample lies in the top ten. Sequencing used peripheral blood. The receptors here all came from a woman aged 18-29 years with Graves' ophthalmopathy. Donor details come from another sample of the same person, matched by shared clones.

There are many counts of this clonotype. The rearrangement links TRBV28 to TRBJ1-6; D is possibly TRBD1 (6 bases). Germline assignment: CDR1 MDHEN and CDR2 SYDVKM. The CDR3 is 17 residues long. V dropped 5 bases and J dropped 0 bases, with 14 bases sitting between them. The DNA of the CDR3 is TGTGCCAGCAGTACCTCCAGGGGATCCTCCTATAATTCACCCCTCCACTTT. Translating it yields CASSTSRGSSYNSPLHF.

This clonotype occurred a few times. The chain recombines TRBV5-5 with TRBJ2-5, with D unresolved. CDR3 length: 15 residues. CDR1 and CDR2 from the germline V gene are SGHKS and YYEKEE (reference sequence). CDR3 nucleotides: TGTGCTATTTCGCAATCGACCCTCGAAGGCGAGACCCAGTACTTC. Its protein is CAISQSTLEGETQYF.

This clonotype was recorded at least ten times. The chain uses TRBV6-1 and TRBJ2-5; TRBD1 might be the D (6 bases). The CDR3 has 16 amino acids. CDR1 MNHNS and CDR2 SASEGT come from the germline V gene. V was clipped by 6 bases and J by 0 bases, with 17 bases between them. The chain's CDR3 is CASSTDRGQYQETQYF. The CDR3 DNA sequence: TGTGCCAGCAGCACCGACCGCGGACAGTACCAAGAGACCCAGTACTTC.

This clonotype showed up just once. This chain links TRBV28 with TRBJ2-4; D is undetermined. V lost 11 bases and J 0 bases, leaving 14 bases between the germline ends. Germline CDR1 and CDR2: MDHEN and SYDVKM. This CDR3 is built from 14 residues. CDR3 DNA: TGTGCCTCTAAAAATTACTTAGCCAAAAACATTCAGTACTTC. Protein product: CASKNYLAKNIQYF.

Ten or more counts support this clonotype. The rearrangement uses TRBV19 and TRBJ1-1; D is uncertain. The V gene lost 6 bases and the J gene lost 3 bases, with 11 bases spanning the gap. CDR1 LNHDA and CDR2 SQIVND come from the germline V gene (reference sequence). The length of the CDR3 is 13 residues. The CDR3 sequence: CASRVSRYTEAFF. For the CDR3, the DNA is TGTGCCAGTAGGGTGAGCCGATACACTGAAGCTTTCTTT.

Many counts were recorded for this clonotype. The chain is built from TRBV7-3 and TRBJ2-2; tentative D call: TRBD2 (6 bases). Trimming took 5 bases from V and 5 from J, leaving 12 bases between them. The germline V gene has CDR1 SGHTA and CDR2 FQGTGA. The CDR3 contains 14 residues. In DNA, the CDR3 is TGTGCCAGCAGCCCCCTCCGGGGGACCGGGGAGCTGTTTTTT. Amino acid sequence: CASSPLRGTGELFF. Supplemented by reference TRBV7-3 and TRBJ2-2, the full variable domain reads GAGVSQTPSNKVTEKGKYVELRCDPISGHTALYWYRQSLGQGPEFLIYFQGTGAADDSGLPNDRFFAVRPEGSVSTLKIQRTERGDSAVYLCASSPLRGTGELFFGEGSRLTVL.

This clonotype showed up many times. The junction departs from germline at one end; a sequencing error may be responsible. The gene calls are TRBV4-1 and TRBJ1-2; D is unclear. Germline lookup yields CDR1 MGHRA and CDR2 YSYEKL. This CDR3 has 13 residues. CDR3 DNA: TGCGCCAGCAGCCAAGCGAGAGGGCTGGCTGGTGCCTTC. It encodes CASSQARGLAGAF.

Ten or more counts support this clonotype. The gene calls are TRBV11-2 and TRBJ2-7; possible D gene TRBD1, 6 bases. The CDR3 has 14 amino acids. Trimming pared 3 bases from V and 4 bases from J, leaving 13 bases between. The germline gives CDR1 SGHAT, CDR2 FQNNGV. The CDR3 coding sequence is TGTGCCAGCAGCTTTCAGGGGTGGTGGTACGAGCAGTACTTC. Protein: CASSFQGWWYEQYF.

This clonotype was recorded many times. J is TRBJ2-7 and V is TRBV11-1; D gene uncertain. Trimming stripped 2 bases from V and 0 bases from J, with 11 bases between. Germline V gives CDR1 SGHAT, CDR2 FQDESV (reference sequence). This CDR3 region has 15 residues. The CDR3 nucleotides are TGTGCCAGCAGCTTACGGACCCAGAGCTCCTACGAGCAGTACTTC. It translates to CASSLRTQSSYEQYF.

This clonotype was observed at least ten times. The chain joins TRBV15 to TRBJ2-7; D perhaps matches TRBD2 (7 bases). The CDR3 is made up of 15 amino acids. V gave up 0 bases and J gave up 10 bases, with 19 bases separating them. CDR1 LNHNV and CDR2 YYDKDF come from the germline V gene (reference sequence). Here the CDR3 reads CATSRDSWSRGRQYF. For the CDR3, the DNA is TGTGCCACCAGCAGAGATTCATGGTCGCGGGGGCGCCAGTACTTC.

This clonotype was observed at least ten times. The chain is built from TRBV4-2 and TRBJ1-1, with D possibly matching TRBD1 (6 bases). CDR1 and CDR2 from the germline V gene are LGHNA and YNFKEQ. V was clipped by 0 bases and J by 5 bases, with 13 bases between them. The CDR3 has 15 amino acids. DNA for the CDR3: TGTGCCAGCAGCCAAGAGACAGGCGGGCGAACTGAAGCTTTCTTT. Translation gives CASSQETGGRTEAFF.

This clonotype was counted at least ten times. The CDR3 region has the DNA TGTGCCAGCAGTTACCCGCGCGGCCGCATAACCTACGAGCAGTACTTC. The encoded protein is CASSYPRGRITYEQYF. V is TRBV6-2 or TRBV6-3 and J is TRBJ2-7; D is undetermined. The CDR3 loop spans 16 amino acids. CDR1 and CDR2 (germline): MNHEY, SVGEGT. Trimming left V 2 bases short and J 2 bases short, with 16 bases between.

This clonotype was seen many times. The chain is built from TRBV28 and TRBJ2-7; D may be TRBD2 (5 bases). The V end was cut by 10 bases, the J end by 2 bases, with 18 bases between. Germline values: CDR1 MDHEN, CDR2 SYDVKM. CDR3 length equals 14 residues. CDR3 nucleotide sequence: TGTGCCACCGGAGTCGGGGTACCTACCTACGAGCAGTACTTC. Residues: CATGVGVPTYEQYF.

This clonotype was detected ten times or more. This rearrangement joins TRBV12-3 or TRBV12-4 to TRBJ2-7; no firm D call. The germline V and J ends were trimmed by 4 bases and 5 bases, with 15 bases remaining between them. This CDR3 contains 14 residues. This CDR3 reads CASSSDRNNHEQYF. DNA for the CDR3: TGTGCCAGCAGTTCCGATCGGAATAACCACGAGCAGTACTTC.

The table lists this clonotype with many counts. The gene calls are TRBV6-2 or TRBV6-3 and TRBJ2-7; D is ambiguous. Per the germline V gene, CDR1 is MNHEY and CDR2 is SVGEGT. Trimming stripped 2 bases from V and 3 bases from J, with 5 bases between. CDR3 length: 12 amino acids. Written as DNA, the CDR3 is TGTGCCAGCAGTTACATGGTCTACGAGCAGTACTTC. Protein sequence: CASSYMVYEQYF.

This chain connects TRBV28 to TRBJ2-3; tentative D call: TRBD2 (5 bases). The CDR3 has 14 amino acids. CDR1 is MDHEN and CDR2 is SYDVKM in the germline V gene. The V and J ends lost 4 bases and 10 bases respectively, with 18 bases between them. The CDR3 region is CASSYSQRTFAQYF. As DNA, the CDR3 is TGTGCCAGCAGTTACTCCCAGCGGACCTTTGCGCAGTATTTT.

This clonotype was picked up many times. This chain joins TRBV6-5 and TRBJ2-7; D unresolved. Germline CDR1 MNHEY, CDR2 SVGAGI. The CDR3 has 18 residues. The V and J ends lost 6 bases and 3 bases respectively, with 27 bases between them. In DNA form, the CDR3 reads TGTGCCAGCAGCACTACACGGCGGACCCGAAGTTATTTCTACGAGCAGTACTTC. Amino acid sequence: CASSTTRRTRSYFYEQYF.

This clonotype was counted many times. V usage is TRBV6-2 or TRBV6-3 and J usage is TRBJ2-7; D is perhaps TRBD1 (6 bases). This CDR3 has 13 residues. Looked up from germline, CDR1 is MNHEY and CDR2 is SVGEGT. V lost 6 bases to trimming and J lost 6 bases, with 15 bases between them. The CDR3 nucleotides read TGTGCCAGCAGCCTCGCACAGGGCGGCGAGCAGTACTTC. The encoded protein is CASSLAQGGEQYF.

This clonotype was recorded at least ten times. The chain links TRBV5-6 to TRBJ2-7; 11 bases align to TRBD2. The CDR3 spans 19 residues. V shed 0 bases and J 1 base; nucleotides not matched to a gene: 12. Germline V gives CDR1 SGHDT, CDR2 YYEEEE. CDR3 nucleotide sequence: TGTGCCAGCAGCTTGGCCGTCGGGCTAGCGGGAGGCGGGTCCTACGAGCAGTACTTC. Its protein is CASSLAVGLAGGGSYEQYF.

This clonotype was counted ten times or more. The J gene is TRBJ1-3, the V gene TRBV28; D ambiguous. Germline V CDR1 and CDR2: MDHEN, SYDVKM. The CDR3 has 16 amino acids. Deletions cut 1 base from V and 4 bases from J, with 14 bases between. The CDR3: CASSLYGIVAGNTIYF. CDR3 in DNA: TGTGCCAGCAGTTTATATGGAATCGTGGCAGGAAACACCATATATTTT.